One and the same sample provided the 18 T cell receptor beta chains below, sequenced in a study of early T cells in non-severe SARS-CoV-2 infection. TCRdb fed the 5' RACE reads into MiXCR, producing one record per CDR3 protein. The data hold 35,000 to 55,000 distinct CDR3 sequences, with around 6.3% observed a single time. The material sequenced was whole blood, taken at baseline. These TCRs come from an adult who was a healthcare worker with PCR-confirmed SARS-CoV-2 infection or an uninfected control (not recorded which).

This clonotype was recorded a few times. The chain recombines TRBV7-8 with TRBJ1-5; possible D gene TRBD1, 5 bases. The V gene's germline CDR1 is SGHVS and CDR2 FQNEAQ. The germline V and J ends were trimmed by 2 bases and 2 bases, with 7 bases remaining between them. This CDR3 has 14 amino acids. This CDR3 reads CASSLRGGNQPQHF. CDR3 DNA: TGTGCCAGCAGCTTACGGGGGGGCAATCAGCCCCAGCATTTT.

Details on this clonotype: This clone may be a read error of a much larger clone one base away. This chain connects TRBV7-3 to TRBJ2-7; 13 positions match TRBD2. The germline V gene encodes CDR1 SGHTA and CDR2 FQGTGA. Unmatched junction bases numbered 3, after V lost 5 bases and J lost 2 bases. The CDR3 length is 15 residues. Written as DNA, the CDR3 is TGTGCCAGCAGCCCCGGGACTAGCGGGGCCTACGAGCAGTACTTC. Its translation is CASSPGTSGAYEQYF.

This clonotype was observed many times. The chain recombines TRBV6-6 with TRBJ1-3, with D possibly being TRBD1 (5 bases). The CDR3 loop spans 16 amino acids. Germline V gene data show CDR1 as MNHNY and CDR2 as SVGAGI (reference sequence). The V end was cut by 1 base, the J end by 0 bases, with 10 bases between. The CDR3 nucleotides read TGTGCCAGCAGTTACTTGGACAAGAGCTCTGGAAACACCATATATTTT. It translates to CASSYLDKSSGNTIYF.

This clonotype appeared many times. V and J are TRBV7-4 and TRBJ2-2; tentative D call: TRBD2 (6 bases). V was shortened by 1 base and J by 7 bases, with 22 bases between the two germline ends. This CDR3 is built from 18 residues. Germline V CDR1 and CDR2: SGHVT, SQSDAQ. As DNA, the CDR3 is TGTGCCAGCAGCTTAGGGGCAGACCCCGGAGGGCTGGACGGGGAGCTGTTTTTT. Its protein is CASSLGADPGGLDGELFF. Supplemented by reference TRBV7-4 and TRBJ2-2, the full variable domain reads GAGVSQSPRYKVAKRGRDVALRCDSISGHVTLYWYRQTLGQGSEVLTYSQSDAQRDKSGRPSGRFSAERPERSVSTLKIQRTEQGDSAVYLCASSLGADPGGLDGELFFGEGSRLTVL.

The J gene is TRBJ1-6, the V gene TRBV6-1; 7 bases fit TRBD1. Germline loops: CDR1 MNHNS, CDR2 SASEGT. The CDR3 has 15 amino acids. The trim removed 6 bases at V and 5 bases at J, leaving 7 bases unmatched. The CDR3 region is CASRPTTGNNSPLHF. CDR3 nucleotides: TGTGCCAGCAGACCAACGACAGGGAATAATTCACCCCTCCACTTT.

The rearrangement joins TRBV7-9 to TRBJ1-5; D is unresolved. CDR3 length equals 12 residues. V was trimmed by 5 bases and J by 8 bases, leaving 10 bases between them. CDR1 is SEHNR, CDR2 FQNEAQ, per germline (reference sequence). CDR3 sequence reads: CASSHSQEPQHF. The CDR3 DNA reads TGTGCCAGCAGCCATTCACAAGAGCCCCAGCATTTT.

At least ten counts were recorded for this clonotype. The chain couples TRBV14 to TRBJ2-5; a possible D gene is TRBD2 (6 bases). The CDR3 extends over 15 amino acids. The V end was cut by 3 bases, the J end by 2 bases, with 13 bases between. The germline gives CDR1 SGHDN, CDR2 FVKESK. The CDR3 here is CASSQFLGTQETQYF. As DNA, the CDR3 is TGTGCCAGCAGCCAGTTTTTAGGGACTCAAGAGACCCAGTACTTC.

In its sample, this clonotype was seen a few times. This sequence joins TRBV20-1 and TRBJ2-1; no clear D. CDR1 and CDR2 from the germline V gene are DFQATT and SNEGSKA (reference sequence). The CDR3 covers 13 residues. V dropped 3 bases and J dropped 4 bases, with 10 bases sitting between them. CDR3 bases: TGCAGTGCTAGGGGGAACAATTACAATGAGCAGTTCTTC. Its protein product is CSARGNNYNEQFF.

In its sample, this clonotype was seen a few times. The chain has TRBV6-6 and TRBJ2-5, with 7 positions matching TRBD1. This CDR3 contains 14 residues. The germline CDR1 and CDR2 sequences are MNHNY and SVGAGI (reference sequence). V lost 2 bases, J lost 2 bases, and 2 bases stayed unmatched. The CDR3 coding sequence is TGTGCCAGCAGTTACCGGGACAGACAAGAGACCCAGTACTTC. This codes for CASSYRDRQETQYF.

CDR3 bases: TGTGCTAGTGGTTTGCAAAAAGAGCAGTTCTTC. Its protein is CASGLQKEQFF. The chain carries TRBV12-5 and TRBJ2-1; D gene ambiguous. Germline V CDR1 and CDR2: LGHNT, FRNRAP. V gave up 2 bases and J gave up 10 bases, with 6 bases separating them. The CDR3 loop spans 11 amino acids.

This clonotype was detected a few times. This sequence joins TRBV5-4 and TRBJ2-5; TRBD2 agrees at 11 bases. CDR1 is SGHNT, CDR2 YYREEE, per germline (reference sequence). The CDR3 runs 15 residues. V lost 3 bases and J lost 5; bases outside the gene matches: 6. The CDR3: CASSSPSGGSETQYF. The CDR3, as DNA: TGTGCCAGCAGCTCGCCTAGCGGGGGGAGCGAGACCCAGTACTTC.

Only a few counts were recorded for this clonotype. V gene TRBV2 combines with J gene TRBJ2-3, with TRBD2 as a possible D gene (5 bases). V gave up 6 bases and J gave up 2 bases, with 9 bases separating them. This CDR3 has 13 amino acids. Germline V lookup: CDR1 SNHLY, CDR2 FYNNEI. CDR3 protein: CASSVGNTDTQYF. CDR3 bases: TGTGCCAGCAGCGTCGGGAACACAGATACGCAGTATTTT.

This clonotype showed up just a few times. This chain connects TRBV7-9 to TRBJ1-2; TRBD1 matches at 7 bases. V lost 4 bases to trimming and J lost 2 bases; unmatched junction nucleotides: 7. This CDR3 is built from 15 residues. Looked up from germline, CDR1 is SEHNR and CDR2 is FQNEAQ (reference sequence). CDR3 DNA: TGTGCCAGCAGCTCAACAATGACAGGGAACTATGGCTACACCTTC. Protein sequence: CASSSTMTGNYGYTF.

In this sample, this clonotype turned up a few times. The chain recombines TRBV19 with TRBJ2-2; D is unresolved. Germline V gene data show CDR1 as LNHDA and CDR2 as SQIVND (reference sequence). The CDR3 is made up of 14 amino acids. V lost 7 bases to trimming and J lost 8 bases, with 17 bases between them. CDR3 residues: CASTHGDVAGELFF. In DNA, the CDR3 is TGTGCCAGTACCCATGGAGATGTGGCAGGGGAGCTGTTTTTT.

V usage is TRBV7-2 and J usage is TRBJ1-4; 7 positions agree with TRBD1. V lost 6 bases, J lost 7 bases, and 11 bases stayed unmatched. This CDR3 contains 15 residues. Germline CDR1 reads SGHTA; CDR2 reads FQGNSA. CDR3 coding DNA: TGTGCCAGCAGACCCCGACAGGGAAGAGGTGAAAAACTGTTTTTT. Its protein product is CASRPRQGRGEKLFF.

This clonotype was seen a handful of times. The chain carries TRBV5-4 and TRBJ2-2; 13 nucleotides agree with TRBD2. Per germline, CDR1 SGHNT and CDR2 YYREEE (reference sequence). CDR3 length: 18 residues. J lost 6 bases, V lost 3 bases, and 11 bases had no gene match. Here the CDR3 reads CASSSRTSGGWDSGELFF. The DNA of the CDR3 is TGTGCCAGCAGCTCCCGGACTAGCGGGGGCTGGGATTCCGGGGAGCTGTTTTTT.

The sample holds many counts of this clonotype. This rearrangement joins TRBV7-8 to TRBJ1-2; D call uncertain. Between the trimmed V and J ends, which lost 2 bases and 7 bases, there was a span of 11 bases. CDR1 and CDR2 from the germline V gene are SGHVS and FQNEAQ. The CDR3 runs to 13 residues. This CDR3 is CASSLRPIGGYTF. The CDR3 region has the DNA TGTGCCAGCAGCTTAAGGCCTATTGGTGGCTACACCTTC.

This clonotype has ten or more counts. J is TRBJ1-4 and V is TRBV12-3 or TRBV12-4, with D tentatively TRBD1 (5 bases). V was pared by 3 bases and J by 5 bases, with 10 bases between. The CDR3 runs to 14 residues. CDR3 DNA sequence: TGTGCCAGCAGTTTGGGGGGTCTCAATGAAAAACTGTTTTTT. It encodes CASSLGGLNEKLFF.